A single count supports the clone carrying this T cell receptor beta chain. This table comes from immunoSEQ multiplex PCR, and its TCRdb copy is limited to in-frame clones, with some not included. Of 150,000 or so clones in the sample, around 88% were seen once. The CDR3 sequence is 15 residues long. CDR1 is SGHVS, CDR2 FQNEAQ, per germline. The V gene lost 4 bases and the J gene lost 0 bases, with 13 bases spanning the gap. This entry is derived from a study of control samples from healthy donors and cancer patients. This chain uses TRBV7-8 with TRBJ2-7; D unresolved. This clonotype was obtained from a man aged 18 to 30 in good health. Sequenced input: blood. The CDR3 spells CASSYSTGSSYEQYF. The CDR3, as DNA: TGTGCCAGCAGCTACTCAACGGGCAGCTCCTACGAGCAGTACTTC.